The 2 T cell receptor beta chains in this list originate from one sample, sequenced in a study of neurological immune-mediated disorders. Time point reported: longitudinal time-point 3. TCRdb processed the 5' RACE reads anew with MiXCR; each CDR3 protein has one entry. The repertoire consists of about 81,000 distinct CDR3 sequences, with under 4.5% occurring once and the leading ten covering 5% to 6%. The sample comprised PBMCs. The receptors shown here come from an older woman with multiple sclerosis.

This clonotype was recorded at least ten times. V is TRBV6-1 and J is TRBJ1-5; D is perhaps TRBD1 (5 bases). Trimming cost V 7 bases and J 3 bases, with 10 bases left between them. This CDR3 spans 13 amino acids. Germline-derived CDR1 and CDR2 are MNHNS and SASEGT. The CDR3 nucleotides are TGTGCCAGCACAGTGGACAACAATCAGCCCCAGCATTTT. Translation: CASTVDNNQPQHF.

In this sample, this clonotype turned up many times. This chain uses TRBV3-1 with TRBJ1-2; D is undetermined. There are 13 residues in the CDR3. The V end lost 2 bases, the J end lost 10 bases, and 14 bases lay between the germline ends. In germline, CDR1 is LGHDT, CDR2 YNNKEL (reference sequence). This CDR3 is CASSQRIPLDYTF. The CDR3 DNA reads as TGTGCCAGCAGCCAACGGATCCCGCTAGACTACACCTTC.